Here is one T cell receptor (beta chain) with its context. After constant-region reverse-primer amplification, full-length variable regions underwent semi-nested PCR with Nested Universal Primer A. TCRdb recomputed calls from the 5' RACE reads with MiXCR, one row per CDR3 protein. The table shows around 8,000 distinct CDR3 sequences, with 36% occurring only once. Between the trimmed V and J ends, which lost 3 bases and 7 bases, there was a span of 7 bases. The CDR3 covers 12 residues. In germline, CDR1 is SEHNR, CDR2 FQNEAQ (reference sequence). The TCR was taken from a female donor with breast cancer. The V call is TRBV7-9, the J call TRBJ1-3; D may be TRBD1 (5 bases). What was sequenced was tumor-infiltrating memory CD4+ T cells sorted from the breast tumor. Documented subset: memory CD4+ T cells, CD4+CD45RO+CD25-. For the CDR3, the DNA is TGTGCCAGCAGCTTTAGGGACAACACCATATATTTT. It encodes CASSFRDNTIYF.